These T cell receptor beta chains were read from a single sample in a study of T cells in Graves' hyperthyroidism and ophthalmopathy. TCRdb fed the multiplex PCR reads into MiXCR, producing one record per CDR3 protein. This sample has a few hundred thousand distinct CDR3 sequences, with roughly 15% found just once. Source material: blood. These TCRs come from a woman aged 18-30 years with Graves' hyperthyroidism. The CDR3 runs from the conserved cysteine through the conserved F or W. A D gene is named only where the DNA matches it firmly. Clone size is stated in some rows and not others, as once, few, many or a class when expanded.

J: TRBJ1-4
D: TRBD1
size: few
V: TRBV2
CDR3: CASSFEGQGPRKLFF
DNA: TGTGCCAGCAGTTTTGAGGGACAGGGCCCAAGAAAACTGTTTTTT

J: TRBJ1-2
D: -
size: -
V: TRBV30
CDR3: CAWSHQGPYGYTF
DNA: TGTGCCTGGAGTCATCAGGGGCCTTATGGCTACACCTTC

J: TRBJ2-3
D: -
size: many
V: TRBV7-2
CDR3: CASSPVPRKVVPPADSTDTQYF
DNA: TGTGCCAGCAGCCCTGTACCCAGGAAGGTAGTTCCGCCTGCTGATAGCACAGATACGCAGTATTTT

J: TRBJ1-1
D: -
size: -
V: TRBV9
CDR3: CASSAPRAEDTEAFF
DNA: TGTGCCAGCAGCGCCCCTAGGGCCGAGGACACTGAAGCTTTCTTT

J: TRBJ1-2
D: -
size: many
V: TRBV2
CDR3: CASSENGGGRYGYTF
DNA: TGTGCCAGCAGTGAAAACGGCGGTGGTCGCTATGGCTACACCTTC

J: TRBJ2-7
D: -
size: many
V: TRBV7-2
CDR3: CASSLETGTRGEQYF
DNA: TGTGCCAGCAGCTTAGAGACAGGGACTAGGGGGGAGCAGTACTTC

J: TRBJ2-7
D: TRBD1
size: many
V: TRBV5-1
CDR3: CASSFRQGPGYEQYF
DNA: TGCGCCAGCAGCTTTAGACAGGGCCCCGGATACGAGCAGTACTTC

J: TRBJ1-5
D: -
size: -
V: TRBV29-1
CDR3: CSVALSGHQPQHF
DNA: TGCAGCGTCGCTCTCTCTGGGCATCAGCCCCAGCATTTT

J: TRBJ1-2
D: -
size: many
V: TRBV5-1
CDR3: CASSLQENYGYTF
DNA: TGCGCCAGCAGCTTACAGGAGAACTATGGCTACACCTTC

J: TRBJ2-3
D: -
size: many
V: TRBV5-1
CDR3: CASSLVISDTQYF
DNA: TGCGCCAGCAGCTTGGTTATTTCAGATACGCAGTATTTT

J: TRBJ2-2
D: -
size: few
V: TRBV2
CDR3: CASTNRNTGELFF
DNA: TGTGCCAGCACAAACAGAAACACCGGGGAGCTGTTTTTT

J: TRBJ1-1
D: -
size: -
V: TRBV30
CDR3: CAWDRLSTEAFF
DNA: TGTGCCTGGGACAGGCTGAGCACTGAAGCTTTCTTT

J: TRBJ2-5
D: TRBD2
size: many
V: TRBV10-2
CDR3: CASSVASGNILETQYF
DNA: TGCGCCAGCAGTGTCGCTAGCGGGAATATTCTAGAGACCCAGTACTTC

J: TRBJ1-1
D: TRBD1
size: many
V: TRBV12-3/TRBV12-4
CDR3: CASSLDRVFAEAFF
DNA: TGTGCCAGCAGTTTGGACAGGGTGTTCGCTGAAGCTTTCTTT

J: TRBJ2-3
D: -
size: few
V: TRBV28
CDR3: CASSSNSLDTQYF
DNA: TGTGCCAGCAGTTCCAACAGTTTGGATACGCAGTATTTT

J: TRBJ1-3
D: -
size: many
V: TRBV27
CDR3: CASSLQGPGNTIYF
DNA: TGTGCCAGCAGTCTTCAGGGACCTGGAAACACCATATATTTT

J: TRBJ2-6
D: -
size: -
V: TRBV30
CDR3: CAWSYPGKSGANVLTF
DNA: TGTGCCTGGAGTTATCCGGGGAAATCTGGGGCCAACGTCCTGACTTTC

J: TRBJ2-2
D: TRBD1
size: many
V: TRBV6-1
CDR3: CASTGGQGASTGELFF
DNA: TGTGCCAGCACCGGCGGGCAGGGGGCGTCCACCGGGGAGCTGTTTTTT

J: TRBJ2-2
D: -
size: -
V: TRBV6-5
CDR3: CASSYRVGYTGELFF
DNA: TGTGCCAGCAGTTACAGGGTGGGGTACACCGGGGAGCTGTTTTTT

J: TRBJ1-4
D: TRBD1
size: many
V: TRBV28
CDR3: CASSSYRGSGEKLFF
DNA: TGTGCCAGCAGTTCATACAGGGGGTCGGGGGAAAAACTGTTTTTT

J: TRBJ2-7
D: TRBD1
size: -
V: TRBV20-1
CDR3: CGAPTGTVDEQYF
DNA: TGCGGTGCTCCAACCGGGACAGTAGACGAGCAGTACTTC

J: TRBJ2-5
D: TRBD2
size: many
V: TRBV7-8
CDR3: CASSSPTSGGETQYF
DNA: TGTGCCAGCAGCTCACCGACTAGCGGGGGGGAGACCCAGTACTTC

J: TRBJ1-6
D: TRBD1
size: -
V: TRBV28
CDR3: CASSWGTGVGSPLHF
DNA: TGTGCCAGCAGCTGGGGGACAGGGGTTGGGTCACCCCTCCACTTT

J: TRBJ2-5
D: TRBD1
size: many
V: TRBV27
CDR3: CASSLSFGTGEETQYF
DNA: TGTGCCAGCAGTCTCAGCTTCGGGACAGGGGAAGAGACCCAGTACTTC

J: TRBJ1-1
D: -
size: many
V: TRBV7-9
CDR3: CASSDKPNTEAFF
DNA: TGTGCCAGCAGCGACAAGCCGAACACTGAAGCTTTCTTT

J: TRBJ2-1
D: TRBD2
size: few
V: TRBV4-2
CDR3: CASSQDPRASGIDEQFF
DNA: TGTGCCAGCAGCCAAGACCCCCGGGCTAGCGGGATTGATGAGCAGTTCTTC

J: TRBJ2-7
D: -
size: -
V: TRBV28
CDR3: CASTLSRGTGVHEQYF
DNA: TGTGCCAGCACCCTCTCGCGGGGTACGGGTGTCCACGAGCAGTACTTC

J: TRBJ2-3
D: TRBD1
size: -
V: TRBV6-5
CDR3: CASSFPGTGSTDTQYF
DNA: TGTGCCAGCAGTTTTCCCGGGACAGGGAGCACAGATACGCAGTATTTT

J: TRBJ1-1
D: -
size: many
V: TRBV7-9
CDR3: CASSPVDTEAFF
DNA: TGTGCCAGCAGCCCGGTAGACACTGAAGCTTTCTTT

J: TRBJ2-1
D: -
size: -
V: TRBV20-1
CDR3: CSASVSADNEQFF
DNA: TGCAGTGCTAGTGTTTCTGCCGACAATGAGCAGTTCTTC

J: TRBJ1-1
D: -
size: many
V: TRBV6-2/TRBV6-3
CDR3: CASRPDSVTEAFF
DNA: TGTGCCAGCAGACCCGACAGCGTCACTGAAGCTTTCTTT

J: TRBJ2-1
D: TRBD2
size: -
V: TRBV4-1
CDR3: CASSSLAGVGNEQFF
DNA: TGCGCCAGCAGTTCACTAGCGGGAGTAGGTAATGAGCAGTTCTTC

J: TRBJ1-6
D: -
size: few
V: TRBV5-1
CDR3: CASSLYGQLDNSPLHF
DNA: TGCGCCAGCAGCTTGTACGGACAGCTAGATAATTCACCCCTCCACTTT

J: TRBJ2-2
D: -
size: few
V: TRBV11-2
CDR3: CASRRPGLNTEELFF
DNA: TGTGCCAGCAGACGTCCGGGACTCAACACCGAGGAGCTGTTTTTT

J: TRBJ1-1
D: -
size: many
V: TRBV28
CDR3: CASSFIGERTEAFF
DNA: TGTGCCAGCAGTTTTATAGGGGAGCGAACTGAAGCTTTCTTT

J: TRBJ1-2
D: -
size: -
V: TRBV28
CDR3: CASSSREGPSRYYGYTF
DNA: TGTGCCAGCAGTTCCCGGGAGGGCCCCAGTCGATACTATGGCTACACCTTC

J: TRBJ1-1
D: TRBD1
size: few
V: TRBV12-3/TRBV12-4
CDR3: CASTPTGRNTEAFF
DNA: TGTGCCAGCACCCCGACAGGGCGGAACACTGAAGCTTTCTTT

J: TRBJ2-7
D: TRBD2
size: many
V: TRBV5-1
CDR3: CASSISSGAYEQYF
DNA: TGCGCCAGCAGCATATCTAGCGGAGCCTACGAGCAGTACTTC

J: TRBJ2-3
D: TRBD1
size: many
V: TRBV30
CDR3: CAWSVDRGTDTQYF
DNA: TGTGCCTGGAGTGTAGACAGGGGGACAGATACGCAGTATTTT

J: TRBJ2-7
D: -
size: many
V: TRBV3-1
CDR3: CASSQDRVSSSYEQYF
DNA: TGTGCCAGCAGCCAAGATAGGGTCTCGTCCTCCTACGAGCAGTACTTC

J: TRBJ2-1
D: -
size: few
V: TRBV4-1
CDR3: CASSQKGNSYNEQFF
DNA: TGCGCCAGCAGCCAAAAAGGGAATTCCTACAATGAGCAGTTCTTC

J: TRBJ2-1
D: -
size: many
V: TRBV7-9
CDR3: CASSPSVYNEQFF
DNA: TGTGCCAGCAGCCCCTCAGTATACAATGAGCAGTTCTTC

J: TRBJ2-2
D: -
size: few
V: TRBV19
CDR3: CAAGGAGFGELFF
DNA: TGTGCCGCAGGCGGGGCAGGGTTCGGGGAGCTGTTTTTT

J: TRBJ2-1
D: TRBD2
size: -
V: TRBV27
CDR3: CASSLSSLAGWVNEQFF
DNA: TGTGCCAGCAGTTTATCATCACTAGCGGGATGGGTAAATGAGCAGTTCTTC

J: TRBJ2-7
D: -
size: many
V: TRBV28
CDR3: CASAGTVSYEQYF
DNA: TGTGCCAGCGCAGGGACGGTCTCCTACGAGCAGTACTTC

J: TRBJ1-1
D: -
size: -
V: TRBV10-2
CDR3: CATREQGTMNTEAFF
DNA: TGCGCCACGAGGGAGCAAGGGACCATGAACACTGAAGCTTTCTTT

J: TRBJ2-4
D: -
size: few
V: TRBV12-3/TRBV12-4
CDR3: CASSLDESANIQYF
DNA: TGTGCCAGCAGTTTAGACGAATCCGCAAACATTCAGTACTTC

J: TRBJ1-2
D: -
size: few
V: TRBV4-3
CDR3: CASSQVARRVEYGYTF
DNA: TGCGCCAGCAGCCAAGTGGCCAGACGAGTGGAGTATGGCTACACCTTC

J: TRBJ2-2
D: -
size: many
V: TRBV28
CDR3: CASSRINTGELFF
DNA: TGTGCCAGCAGTCGGATAAACACCGGGGAGCTGTTTTTT

J: TRBJ2-2
D: -
size: many
V: TRBV6-2/TRBV6-3
CDR3: CASSFTGMAGELFF
DNA: TGTGCCAGCAGTTTCACAGGGATGGCCGGGGAGCTGTTTTTT

J: TRBJ2-3
D: TRBD2
size: many
V: TRBV28
CDR3: CASSAISGRGTDTQYF
DNA: TGTGCCAGCAGTGCCATTAGCGGGAGGGGCACAGATACGCAGTATTTT

J: TRBJ2-2
D: TRBD2
size: -
V: TRBV7-9
CDR3: CASSFGGSLTGELFF
DNA: TGTGCCAGCAGCTTCGGCGGGAGTTTGACCGGGGAGCTGTTTTTT

J: TRBJ2-3
D: -
size: many
V: TRBV7-9
CDR3: CASSLGGTGDTQYF
DNA: TGTGCCAGCAGCTTAGGGGGGACCGGAGATACGCAGTATTTT

J: TRBJ2-2
D: -
size: -
V: TRBV4-3
CDR3: CASSGTGTLNTGELFF
DNA: TGCGCCAGCAGCGGTACCGGGACACTTAACACCGGGGAGCTGTTTTTT

J: TRBJ2-7
D: -
size: many
V: TRBV30
CDR3: CAWTGRGHYEQYF
DNA: TGTGCCTGGACGGGAAGGGGCCACTACGAGCAGTACTTC

J: TRBJ2-4
D: -
size: -
V: TRBV5-6
CDR3: CASSPLQGEGAKNIQYF
DNA: TGTGCCAGCAGCCCACTCCAGGGCGAGGGAGCCAAAAACATTCAGTACTTC

J: TRBJ2-5
D: -
size: few
V: TRBV5-4
CDR3: CASSLRGRETQYF
DNA: TGTGCCAGCAGCTTACGGGGGCGGGAGACCCAGTACTTC

J: TRBJ2-6
D: TRBD1
size: many
V: TRBV2
CDR3: CASSEARQGAVGANVLTF
DNA: TGTGCCAGCAGTGAAGCTCGACAGGGGGCTGTTGGGGCCAACGTCCTGACTTTC

J: TRBJ1-4
D: TRBD1
size: -
V: TRBV15
CDR3: CATSRSKGATNEKLFF
DNA: TGTGCCACCAGCAGATCCAAGGGGGCTACTAATGAAAAACTGTTTTTT

J: TRBJ1-1
D: -
size: many
V: TRBV7-6
CDR3: CASSLAGSDGNTEAFF
DNA: TGTGCCAGCAGCTTAGCGGGGTCGGACGGGAACACTGAAGCTTTCTTT